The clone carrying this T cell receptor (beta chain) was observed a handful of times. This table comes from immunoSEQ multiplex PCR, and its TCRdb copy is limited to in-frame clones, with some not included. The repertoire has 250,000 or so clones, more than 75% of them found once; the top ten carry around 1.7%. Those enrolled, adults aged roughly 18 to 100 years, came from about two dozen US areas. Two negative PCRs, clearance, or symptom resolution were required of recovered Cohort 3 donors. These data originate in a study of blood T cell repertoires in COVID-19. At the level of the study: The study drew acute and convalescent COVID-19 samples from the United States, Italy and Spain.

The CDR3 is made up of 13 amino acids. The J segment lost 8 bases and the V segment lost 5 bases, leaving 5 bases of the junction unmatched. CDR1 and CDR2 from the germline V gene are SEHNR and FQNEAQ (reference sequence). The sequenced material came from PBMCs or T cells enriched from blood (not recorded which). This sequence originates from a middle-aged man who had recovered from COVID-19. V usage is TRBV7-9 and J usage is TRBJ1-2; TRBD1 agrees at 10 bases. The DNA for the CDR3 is TGTGCCAGCAGCCCGGACAGGGGGTGGGGCTACACCTTC. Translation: CASSPDRGWGYTF.